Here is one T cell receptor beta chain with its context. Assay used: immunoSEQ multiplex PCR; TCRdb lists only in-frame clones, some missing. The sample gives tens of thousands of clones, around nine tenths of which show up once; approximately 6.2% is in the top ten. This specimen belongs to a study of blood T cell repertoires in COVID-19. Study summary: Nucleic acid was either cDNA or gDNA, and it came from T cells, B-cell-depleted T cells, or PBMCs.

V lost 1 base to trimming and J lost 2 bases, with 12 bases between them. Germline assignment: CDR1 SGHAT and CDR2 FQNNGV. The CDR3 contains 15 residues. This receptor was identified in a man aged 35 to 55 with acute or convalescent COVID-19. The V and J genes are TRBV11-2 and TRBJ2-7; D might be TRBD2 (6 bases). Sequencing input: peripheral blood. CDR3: CASSLAGVGTYEQYF. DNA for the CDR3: TGTGCCAGCAGCTTAGCGGGAGTGGGGACCTACGAGCAGTACTTC.